A selection of T cell receptor beta chains follows, all from one sample in a study of T cell responses to AZD1222 COVID-19 vaccine. The protocol was immunoSEQ multiplex PCR, while the TCRdb copy is restricted to in-frame clones and leaves out a portion. The profile covers tens of thousands of clones, with 88% appearing a single time and around an eighth taken by the ten largest. Here the sequenced sample was peripheral blood, taken 28 days after the second AZD1222 dose. The source of these receptors is an adult who received the AZD1222 COVID-19 vaccine. Both conserved end residues are part of each CDR3. The size of a clone is reported for some rows only, either as once, few or many, or as a class for expanded clones.

>12|TRBV28|few
CASSLTGQPQHF
>15|TRBV5-1|once
CASSLGGLDKETQYF
>14|TRBV27|-
CASSLWTGGLPLHF
>12|TRBV25-1|-
CASRQGNQPQHF
>12|TRBV7-3|-
CASSSGTGGAFF
>16|TRBV3-1/TRBV3-2|-
CASSQDLTSGGETQYF
>10|TRBV23-1|-
CASPPPEQYF
>11|TRBV29-1|few
CSVPALYGYTF
>18|TRBV4-2|-
CASSGFGTGSFTEEKLFF
>11|TRBV20-1|-
CSPTSGDEQFF
>13|TRBV19|few
CASSKDNTYEQYF
>15|TRBV2|-
CASSAGTGVYQPQHF
>13|TRBV7-9|once
CASSLAENTEAFF
>14|TRBV11-2|-
CASSSPQENTEAFF
>14|TRBV7-9|-
CASSLGTEQNEQYF
>13|TRBV10-1|once
CASSDGGNEKLFF
>14|TRBV7-2|-
CASSPRTGTDTQYF
>13|TRBV7-3|-
CASSSGAGETQYF
>15|TRBV5-6|-
CASSSAGGFPYEQYF
>13|TRBV6-5|-
CASSFRVDSPQHF
>14|TRBV10-1|-
CASRGSGTGISYTF
>13|TRBV30|-
CAWSGGQYNEQFF
>12|TRBV28|-
CASSQGARGYTF
>15|TRBV7-2|-
CASSPAFGTGGGYTF
>17|TRBV19|-
CASSAGGFITANYGYTF
>13|TRBV27|once
CASRFTGNYGYTF
>15|TRBV15|once
CATSRRGTTSDTQYF
>14|TRBV7-2|-
CASRAGTDSYEQYF
>15|TRBV7-2|-
CASSLAGGASYEQYF
>15|TRBV7-2|-
CASSLDSGQGNTIYF
>15|TRBV3-1/TRBV3-2|-
CASSTGTYTTDTQYF